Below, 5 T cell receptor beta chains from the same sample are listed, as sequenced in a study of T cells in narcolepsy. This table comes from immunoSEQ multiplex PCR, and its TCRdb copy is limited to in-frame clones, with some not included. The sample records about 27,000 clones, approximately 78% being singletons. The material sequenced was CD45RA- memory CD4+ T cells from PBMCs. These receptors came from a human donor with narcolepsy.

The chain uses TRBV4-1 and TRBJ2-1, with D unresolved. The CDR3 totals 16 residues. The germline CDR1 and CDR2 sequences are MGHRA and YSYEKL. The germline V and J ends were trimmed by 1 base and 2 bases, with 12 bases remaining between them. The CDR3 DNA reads TGCGCCAGCAGCCAAGTTGATTTAATAACCTACAATGAGCAGTTCTTC. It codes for CASSQVDLITYNEQFF.

CDR3 in amino acids: CASSALGQGRNTIYF. The DNA for the CDR3 is TGTGCCAGCAGTGCGTTGGGACAGGGCAGAAACACCATATATTTT. The rearrangement uses TRBV27 and TRBJ1-3; 9 bases are shared with TRBD1. The length of the CDR3 is 15 residues. Germline CDR1 reads MNHEY; CDR2 reads SMNVEV (reference sequence). Germline trimming cut 5 bases from V and 5 bases from J; bases unmatched to any gene: 7.

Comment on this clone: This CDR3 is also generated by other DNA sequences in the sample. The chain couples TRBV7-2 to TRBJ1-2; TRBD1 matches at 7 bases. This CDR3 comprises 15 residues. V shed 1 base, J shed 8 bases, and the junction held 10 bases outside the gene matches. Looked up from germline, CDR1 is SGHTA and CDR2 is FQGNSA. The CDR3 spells CASSLDRGLRGGYTF. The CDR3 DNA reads TGTGCCAGCAGCTTAGATAGGGGGCTGCGAGGGGGCTACACCTTC.

Here the CDR3 reads CASSSLTGNYEQYF. In DNA form, the CDR3 reads TGTGCCAGCAGCTCCCTGACTGGGAACTACGAGCAGTACTTC. This rearrangement joins TRBV7-6 to TRBJ2-7, with D uncertain. V lost 4 bases to trimming and J lost 3 bases, with 13 bases between them. This CDR3 spans 14 amino acids. Germline lookup yields CDR1 SGHVS and CDR2 FNYEAQ.

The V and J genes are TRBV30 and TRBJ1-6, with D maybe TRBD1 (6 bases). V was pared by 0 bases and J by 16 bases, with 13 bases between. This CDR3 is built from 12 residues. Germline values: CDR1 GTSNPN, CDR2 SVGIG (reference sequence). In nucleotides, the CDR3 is TGTGCCTGGAGTGTAATCAGGGGCCCTCTCCACTTT. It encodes CAWSVIRGPLHF.